The TCR beta chain under discussion was sequenced for a study of T cell responses to AZD1222 COVID-19 vaccine. On the study more broadly: Pooling of second doses given at about 4 or about 12 weeks was done. Study results and limitations: Repertoires were sampled only after the peak T cell response.

Profiling relied on immunoSEQ multiplex PCR, and the TCRdb table lists in-frame clones only, not all of them. This table holds 70,000 or so clones, about nine tenths found once. Points on this clone: Its specificity is not known.

Looked up from germline, CDR1 is LNHDA and CDR2 is SQIVND (reference sequence). The CDR3 is 14 residues long. V was cut by 3 bases and J by 5 bases, with 13 bases left in between. The source of this sequence is an adult in good health. Sequencing was performed on peripheral blood, taken on day 0 of AZD1222 vaccination. The V and J genes are TRBV19 and TRBJ1-2; D gene uncertain. CDR3 bases: TGTGCCAGTAGTATGGGGAGGAGCCATTATGGCTACACCTTC. The encoded protein is CASSMGRSHYGYTF.